These T cell receptor beta chains were read from a single sample in a study of T cells in localized non-small cell lung cancer. Assay: immunoSEQ multiplex PCR; the TCRdb copy retains only in-frame clones and omits some. This sample carries 10,000 to 12,000 clones, under 55% of them seen once, and the ten largest clones take under 5%. The sample in question was lymph node tissue, obtained before any cancer treatment. These TCRs come from a woman aged 35 to 69 with stage II squamous cell lung carcinoma. Each CDR3 is given with its conserved first and last residue.

v_gene: TRBV16
CDR3aa: CASSPDSGYTF

v_gene: TRBV9
CDR3aa: CASSKLPGDTQYF

v_gene: TRBV29-1
CDR3aa: CSVLGLADSYNEQFF

v_gene: TRBV30
CDR3aa: CAWSVHSREQYF

v_gene: TRBV19
CDR3aa: CASNPTGNSNQPQHF

v_gene: TRBV6-8
CDR3aa: CASRTGQEKLFF

v_gene: TRBV29-1
CDR3aa: CSVGSGRGYEQYF

v_gene: TRBV18
CDR3aa: CASSPLLAGVGEQFF

v_gene: TRBV5-1
CDR3aa: CASSFGRGDTEAFF

v_gene: TRBV11-3
CDR3aa: CASSARDRGHEQFF

v_gene: TRBV19
CDR3aa: CASSIEKGTGYLLNQPQHF

v_gene: TRBV12-5
CDR3aa: CASGWGDRSYQPQHF

v_gene: TRBV11-3
CDR3aa: CASSSGLAWDTQYF

v_gene: TRBV6-8
CDR3aa: CASRVMNTEAFF

v_gene: TRBV18
CDR3aa: CASSPEHREQYF

v_gene: TRBV28
CDR3aa: CASKTGFMNTEAFF

v_gene: TRBV12-5
CDR3aa: CASHLGAQNYGYTF

v_gene: TRBV29-1
CDR3aa: CSVGTGASEAFF

v_gene: TRBV29-1
CDR3aa: CSVDSGRAFLYNEQFF

v_gene: TRBV19
CDR3aa: CASSIIPGTLQETQYF